This TCR beta chain originates from a study of shared clonotypes between healthy human individuals. TCRdb's copy holds only in-frame clones and misses some; the assay was immunoSEQ multiplex PCR. Of roughly 2 million clones detected, roughly 95% appear once; the ten largest clones hold approximately 1.2%. The naive CD8 population came from CD45RO-negative cells selected for CCR7, without terminally differentiated effector memory CD45RA+ cells. V shed 4 bases and J 7 bases; nucleotides not matched to a gene: 9. The CDR3 loop spans 15 amino acids. CDR1 LNHDA and CDR2 SQIVND come from the germline V gene (reference sequence).

The specimen was naive CD8+ T cells sorted from blood. The chain joins TRBV19 to TRBJ2-7; 11 positions agree with TRBD2. The TCR sequence derives from a man aged 18 to 29 in good health. The CDR3 loop is CASSTKVAGGDEQYF. The CDR3 coding sequence is TGTGCCAGTAGTACAAAGGTAGCGGGAGGGGATGAGCAGTACTTC.